Presented here are 21 T cell receptor beta chains from one specimen sequenced in a study of blood T cells in healthy people across ages. Using a J-beta primer mix together with a sample-barcoded 5' primer, a second PCR was run for roughly 6 to 12 cycles. TCRdb independently ran MiXCR on the 5' RACE reads; one entry per CDR3 protein. Here the sample spans under 2,000,000 distinct CDR3 sequences, less than 50% being singletons. Specimen: blood. Receptor source: a woman aged 40 to 50 in good health.

This clonotype has more than one count but fewer than ten. The chain joins TRBV20-1 to TRBJ2-1; a weak D match, TRBD2 (7 bases). CDR3 length: 21 amino acids. V was shortened by 2 bases and J by 4 bases, with 33 bases between the two germline ends. The germline gives CDR1 DFQATT, CDR2 SNEGSKA (reference sequence). The CDR3, as DNA: TGCAGTGCTAGAAATCCCGTAAAAGATTCAAGGGGGGGGGCCCGGTACAATGAGCAGTTCTTC. Amino acids: CSARNPVKDSRGGARYNEQFF.

The chain couples TRBV7-9 to TRBJ2-3; the match to TRBD2 covers 9 bases. Germline values: CDR1 SEHNR, CDR2 FQNEAQ (reference sequence). The CDR3 runs to 18 residues. Trimming cost V 4 bases and J 2 bases; bases outside gene matches: 13. The CDR3 coding sequence is TGTGCCAGCAGCTCCATACGGAATCTAGCGGGGCCCACAGATACGCAGTATTTT. This gives the protein CASSSIRNLAGPTDTQYF.

The chain links TRBV7-9 to TRBJ1-4; D possibly corresponds to TRBD1 (5 bases). Germline V lookup: CDR1 SEHNR, CDR2 FQNEAQ (reference sequence). Deletions cut 6 bases from V and 7 bases from J, with 18 bases between. CDR3 length: 15 residues. CDR3 nucleotide sequence: TGTGCCAGCAGTCTCCGGGACGGCGGAGGTGAAAAACTGTTTTTT. Protein product: CASSLRDGGGEKLFF.

J is TRBJ1-2 and V is TRBV7-9, with TRBD1 as a possible D gene (6 bases). Germline CDR1 is SEHNR and CDR2 is FQNEAQ (reference sequence). The CDR3 has 16 amino acids. V shed 1 base and J shed 4 bases, with 16 bases lying between them. The CDR3 is CASSLEVIAGVYGYTF. The CDR3 DNA reads TGTGCCAGCAGCTTAGAGGTGATAGCAGGGGTCTATGGCTACACCTTC.

On this clonotype: Possible read error: a much larger clone is one base away. The genes are TRBV20-1 and TRBJ2-7; unclear D gene. CDR1 is DFQATT and CDR2 is SNEGSKA in the germline V gene (reference sequence). The V and J ends lost 0 bases and 3 bases respectively, with 6 bases between them. The CDR3 sequence is 12 residues long. The CDR3 coding sequence is TGCAGTGCTAGAGATGGTGACTACGAGCAGTACTTC. Protein sequence: CSARDGDYEQYF.

V gene TRBV16 combines with J gene TRBJ2-7, with 10 bases matching TRBD1. This CDR3 contains 15 residues. The V and J ends lost 3 bases and 2 bases, in that order; junction bases with no gene match: 4. CDR1 KGHSY and CDR2 FQNENV come from the germline V gene. The CDR3 protein is CASSHDRGLAYEQYF. DNA of the CDR3: TGTGCCAGCAGCCACGACAGGGGGCTGGCCTACGAGCAGTACTTC.

This clonotype was seen a few times. The CDR3 DNA sequence: TGTGCCAGCAGTTACCCACAGGGTGGATCCTACGAGCAGTACTTC. It is translated as CASSYPQGGSYEQYF. This chain uses TRBV6-6 with TRBJ2-7; weak D call: TRBD1 (6 bases). The CDR3 extends over 15 amino acids. V shed 2 bases and J shed 1 base, with 12 bases lying between them. Germline V CDR1 and CDR2: MNHNY, SVGAGI (reference sequence).

The chain has TRBV25-1 and TRBJ2-1; tentative D call: TRBD1 (5 bases). V lost 4 bases and J lost 7, with 14 bases in between. This CDR3 is built from 14 residues. Germline values: CDR1 MGHDK, CDR2 SYGVNS. The CDR3 is CASSGLGRTNEQFF. The CDR3 DNA reads as TGTGCCAGCAGTGGCCTGGGGCGTACTAATGAGCAGTTCTTC.

V and J are TRBV27 and TRBJ2-3; maybe TRBD2 (5 bases). V dropped 8 bases and J dropped 2 bases, with 17 bases sitting between them. CDR1 and CDR2 from the germline V gene are MNHEY and SMNVEV (reference sequence). This CDR3 has 15 residues. The CDR3 spells CASGSAGTSTDTQYF. The CDR3 DNA reads TGTGCCAGCGGTTCCGCGGGCACCTCCACAGATACGCAGTATTTT.

There are a few counts of this clonotype. This chain links TRBV7-9 with TRBJ2-3; no firm D call. The CDR3 spans 17 residues. CDR1 and CDR2 from the germline V gene are SEHNR and FQNEAQ (reference sequence). Trimming took off 0 bases at V and 4 bases at J, with 17 bases between the two ends. The CDR3 DNA reads TGTGCCAGCAGCTTAGCATCTACCCGTCGTAGGGCAGATACGCAGTATTTT. This gives the protein CASSLASTRRRADTQYF.

This clonotype occurred a few times. V usage is TRBV7-2 and J usage is TRBJ2-3; TRBD2 matches at 15 bases. CDR1 and CDR2 from the germline V gene are SGHTA and FQGNSA. This CDR3 has 15 residues. V gave up 6 bases and J gave up 6 bases; unmatched junction bases: 4. CDR3: CASSRTSGGVDTQYF. The CDR3, as DNA: TGTGCCAGCAGTAGGACTAGCGGGGGGGTGGATACGCAGTATTTT.

The rearrangement uses TRBV6-6 and TRBJ1-5, with 7 bases that match TRBD1. From germline, CDR1 is MNHNY and CDR2 SVGAGI (reference sequence). V lost 7 bases to trimming and J lost 1 base; unmatched junction nucleotides: 4. This CDR3 is 14 amino acids long. The CDR3 loop reads CASTGGGSNQPQHF. The CDR3 DNA follows: TGTGCCAGCACCGGAGGGGGCAGCAATCAGCCCCAGCATTTT.

V usage is TRBV21-1 and J usage is TRBJ2-4; the D segment call TRBD1 is taken from the table without a DNA check. TRBV21-1 is described as a pseudogene. The CDR3 has 14 amino acids. CDR3 DNA: TGTGCCAGCAGCGGAACAGGGTTGGGAAACATTCAGTACTTC. Encoded protein: CASSGTGLGNIQYF.

The chain links TRBV4-3 to TRBJ2-2; D tentatively fits TRBD1 or TRBD2 (5 bases each). This CDR3 is built from 15 residues. Germline loops: CDR1 LGHNA, CDR2 YSLEER. V lost 0 bases to trimming and J lost 4 bases, with 9 bases between them. The CDR3 spells CASSQDSGTTGELFF. The CDR3 DNA is TGCGCCAGCAGCCAAGATTCCGGGACCACCGGGGAGCTGTTTTTT.

This rearrangement joins TRBV6-5 to TRBJ2-1; D unclear. V was clipped by 0 bases and J by 8 bases, with 8 bases between them. The CDR3 has 13 residues. Germline values: CDR1 MNHEY, CDR2 SVGAGI. The CDR3 sequence: CASSYSSRDEQFF. CDR3 DNA: TGTGCCAGCAGTTACTCCAGTCGCGATGAGCAGTTCTTC.

There are a few counts of this clonotype. The V and J genes are TRBV28 and TRBJ2-1; D possibly corresponds to TRBD2 (7 bases). The CDR3 runs to 14 residues. Germline V gene sequence: CDR1 MDHEN, CDR2 SYDVKM. Trimming cost V 6 bases and J 9 bases, with 18 bases left between them. The CDR3 spells CASSLGGVRGEQFF. For the CDR3, the DNA is TGTGCCAGCAGCCTAGGGGGGGTCAGGGGTGAGCAGTTCTTC.

This clonotype turned up a few times. The V gene is TRBV4-2, the J gene TRBJ2-5; 9 nucleotides line up with TRBD2. Trimming at V came to 0 bases and at J to 6 bases, leaving 8 bases not matched to a gene. The germline V gene encodes CDR1 LGHNA and CDR2 YNFKEQ. The CDR3 has 16 amino acids. The CDR3 loop reads CASSQDLSGGRKTQYF. The CDR3 DNA reads as TGTGCCAGCAGCCAAGATCTAAGCGGGGGGAGAAAGACCCAGTACTTC.

The V gene is TRBV7-3, the J gene TRBJ2-5; TRBD2 might be the D (5 bases). Trimming stripped 5 bases from V and 5 bases from J, with 15 bases between. CDR3 length equals 14 residues. CDR1 SGHTA and CDR2 FQGTGA come from the germline V gene. This chain's CDR3 is CASSPTRVAETQYF. The CDR3 DNA reads as TGTGCCAGCAGCCCGACGCGGGTAGCCGAGACCCAGTACTTC.

This chain links TRBV20-1 with TRBJ2-3, with TRBD2 matching 15 bases. The V segment lost 5 bases and the J segment 2 bases; nucleotides outside the gene matches: 5. CDR1 DFQATT and CDR2 SNEGSKA come from the germline V gene (reference sequence). CDR3 length: 16 residues. The CDR3 reads CSASRTSGGVTDTQYF. DNA for the CDR3: TGCAGTGCTTCCCGGACTAGCGGGGGGGTCACAGATACGCAGTATTTT.

This chain joins TRBV4-1 and TRBJ2-1; unclear D gene. Trimming removed 0 bases at V and 8 bases at J, with 20 bases between. The length of the CDR3 is 17 residues. The germline V gene encodes CDR1 MGHRA and CDR2 YSYEKL. The CDR3 DNA follows: TGCGCCAGCAGCCAAGATAACGAGCTTTCCGGATTCGATGAGCAGTTCTTC. Amino acid sequence: CASSQDNELSGFDEQFF.

The chain has TRBV9 and TRBJ1-4, with a tentative D call TRBD1 (5 bases). The CDR3 loop spans 15 amino acids. Germline-derived CDR1 and CDR2 are SGDLS and YYNGEE. The ends were cut back, 0 bases at V and 5 bases at J, with 11 bases in the middle. CDR3 sequence (DNA): TGTGCCAGCAGCGTAGCTACGGGGGGAAATGAAAAACTGTTTTTT. It specifies CASSVATGGNEKLFF.